The entry below describes one T cell receptor (beta chain). Its specificity is unknown. The protocol was immunoSEQ multiplex PCR, while the TCRdb copy is restricted to in-frame clones and leaves out a portion. The sample consists of about 9,800 clones, about 89% of them appearing once. Sampled 1 year posttransplant, controls received myeloablative marrow transplants, methotrexate and a calcineurin inhibitor. CDR3 length equals 14 residues. V trimming: 5 bases; J trimming: 6 bases; junction bases outside the gene matches: 8. Germline V gives CDR1 SGHAT, CDR2 FQNNGV. This entry is derived from a study of T cells after posttransplantation cyclophosphamide. Findings of the study overall: Skin or GI-infiltrating T cells shared few TRB sequences with blood. TRB clonality was highly associated with recipient CMV seropositivity and reactivation.

The clonotype was recovered from a male patient between 45 and 60 years old who received an allogeneic stem cell transplant from an unrelated donor, was CMV-positive, and had chronic GVHD only. Some T cells here may be from the graft donor. The chain carries TRBV11-2 and TRBJ1-2; 8 positions match TRBD1. The sample in question was PBMCs, obtained approximately 430 days after allogeneic stem cell transplant with calcineurin inhibitor and methotrexate. CDR3 bases: TGTGCCAGCAGCGTCAGGGGGCCTCAGGATGGCTACACCTTC. As protein: CASSVRGPQDGYTF.